This TCR beta chain was found in a study of cytomegalovirus exposure and HLA in healthy donors (dated by TCRdb to about 2017). Study-level background: According to an earlier analysis of 587 of the donors, about 180 million T cells yielded roughly 100 million unique TCR beta sequences and around 280 Gb of sequence data. To predict cytomegalovirus infection status, the study combined high-throughput TCR immunosequencing, statistical association of individual TCRs with disease status, and machine learning. A later genetic analysis took genome-wide SNP genotypes for about three fifths of the 666 donors and used that subset as a discovery cohort. The study profiled the T cell repertoires of 500 to 800 subjects by immunosequencing and related them to cytomegalovirus serostatus. Class I and class II HLA loci were covered by the typing at four-digit resolution. To decide whether each TCR beta V gene segment behaved as functional or pseudogenic, an earlier analysis of several hundred of the donors relied on high-throughput TCR beta sequencing. Donor age, sex, ethnicity and CMV serostatus were compiled together with the repertoire data. Approximately 300 gigabases of sequencing data and around 80 million unique TCR sequences made up an early release that covered several hundred HLA-typed donors. A few DR-DQ haplotypes were treated as single units for association and clustering because of strong linkage in the cohort. The study was designed to test whether signatures of past pathogen exposure could be identified by cataloging public T cell receptors. In the later analysis, no new phenotypic data were used to find candidate immune exposures; instead, reliance was placed on TCR beta sequences and their occurrence across donors. The number of donors typed differed by locus, with 629-630 for A, B, C, DRB1 and DQB1, more than 500 for DQA1, about 610 for DPA1, and 472 for DPB1. All discovery cohort repertoires had been generated using a single sequencing platform. In addition to the first cohort of 666 subjects, a separate validation cohort of some 120 different subjects was used. Of the roughly 410 genotyped donors, 81% were placed in the genetic ancestry cluster associated with self-reported Caucasian donors. To study patterns of TCR occurrence, a later analysis re-analyzed previously published TCR beta repertoires from around 670 donors and added high-resolution HLA genotyping. Among 398 genotyped donors of the cohort, an average of approximately 250,000 unique TCR beta nucleotide sequences were sequenced per donor, about a sixth of them non-productive. The study at large found these results: While some public TCRs were present in many individuals, most TCR sequences turned up only very rarely across donors. According to the authors, the approach could potentially be generalized to other disease states and immunological phenotypes. At a false discovery rate of 0.05, a later analysis linked about 17,000 TCR beta sequences to specific HLA alleles. In a later analysis, TCR association rates were found to vary across HLA loci, with the most associated TCRs seen for DRB1 alleles and the fewest for HLA-C alleles. The presence/absence analyses assumed that sequencing depth was roughly uniform across donors, and that assumption may not be true. Assigning TCR associations to individual alleles was difficult when HLA alleles, especially DR and DQ, strongly co-occurred. Most CMV-associated TCR beta chains appeared to be HLA-restricted in a later analysis, and the HLA associations seemed to be driven largely by CMV exposure. A cluster of highly shared sequence variants was judged likely to be a technical artifact of the sequencing pipeline. A further reported finding was that TCR beta sequences accurately predicted the HLA-A and HLA-B alleles for most subjects in the first cohort. Because the 87-base-pair reads could not distinguish some IMGT-functional V segments, including TRBV6-2 and TRBV6-3, those segments were excluded. In both the original and validation cohorts, the classifier was reported to diagnose cytomegalovirus status with high specificity and sensitivity. For the cohort, immune exposure information was limited to CMV serostatus. According to a later analysis, parvovirus B19, influenza, CMV and Epstein-Barr virus appeared linked to several top co-occurrence clusters. In a later genetic analysis, fewer N-insertions in productive TCRs were reported among donors in an Asian-associated ancestry cluster than the approximately 710-donor mean. The study listed approximately 150 TCR beta chains as associated with cytomegalovirus. In a later analysis, HLA-associated TCR beta chains were found to be more clonally expanded and to have lower generation probabilities than equally common non-associated chains. Three of the identified cytomegalovirus-associated TCR beta chains were confirmed in vitro to be specific for cytomegalovirus antigens. In this cohort, only TCR beta chains were sequenced, and detectable features were limited by the absence of alpha or paired-chain data. V-gene and J-gene trimming of TCR beta chains was associated with a missense DCLRE1C variant in a later genetic analysis, and the association was replicated in an independent cohort. An earlier analysis of some 590 of the donors showed that most TCR beta V segments appeared in productive rearrangements either about 87% or about 30% of the time, which broadly matched IMGT annotations. Because counts were too low, around 17 rarely observed V segments, including chromosome 9 orphons, were left out of the earlier analysis of about 500 of the donors. HLA typing was unavailable for some donors at each locus, so association tests used only the typed subset. Linkage disequilibrium might explain the correlated functional status among segregating V segments, but an unknown experimental factor could not be excluded.

For this clone: Which antigen it targets is not known. Per-nucleotide qualities are absent, and no much larger clonotype sits a single base away.

The CDR3 has 13 amino acids, counting the end cysteine and phenylalanine. Only the CDR3 part of the read is kept: 39 bases, read in frame from the first base. A distance of 9 bases separates the germline ends of V and J, which lose 7 bases and 1 base respectively. From a lookup of the germline V gene (reference sequence), CDR1 and CDR2 are LNHDA and SQIVND. The library was built by means of the immunoSEQ multiplex PCR assay. For the multiplex PCR, a mixture combining 60 forward primers for TCR Vbeta segments and 13 reverse primers for TCR Jbeta segments was used. A multiplex PCR assay on genomic DNA amplified the CDR3 region of rearranged TCR beta genes. The amplified TCR beta libraries were sequenced on the Illumina HiSeq System as 87-base-pair reads. The authors processed their data as follows. A later analysis counted some 74 million unique TCR beta chains across the 650 to 700 repertoires, and roughly 11 million of these chains were shared by at least two donors. A nearest-neighbor algorithm error-corrected the raw reads and collapsed the reads into unique sequences, merging closely related sequences to remove PCR and sequencing errors. Alignment of CDR3 sequences to IMGT reference sequences was used to assign V, D and J gene segments. For a sequence to be retained, a match of at least six nucleotides to both a V gene segment and a J gene segment was required. A rearrangement was called productive if the CDR3 had no stop codons and remained in frame with V and J, and every other rearrangement was called non-productive. Following IMGT convention, CDR3 was defined as the stretch from the second conserved V-encoded cysteine up to the conserved J-encoded phenylalanine. The earlier analysis of a few hundred of the donors excluded any sequence lacking an unambiguous match to a single V gene segment. An earlier analysis of about 590 of the donors classified V segments as functional when productive rearrangements were above 56.7% and as segregating when the standard deviation between donors was above 5%. A statistical classification framework was built to diagnose cytomegalovirus status from the catalog of TCR beta chain sequences. V and J gene assignment, in a later analysis, came from comparing TCR nucleotide sequences with IMGT/GENE-DB human TR gene sequences. A later analysis assigned CDR3 sequences and most-parsimonious VDJ recombination scenarios with the TCRdist pipeline. In a later analysis, every TCR beta chain was defined by the combination of its CDR3 amino acid sequence and its V-gene family, and reads without a unique V-gene family were dropped. To address suspected cross-contamination and a sequencing artifact, a later analysis removed approximately 600 highly shared, low-generation-probability nucleotide sequences. In a later analysis, a clonal expansion index for each public chain was calculated from normalized within-repertoire ranks of inferred template counts. A later analysis computed generation probabilities with a VDJ recombination model fitted to out-of-frame rearrangements, and checked the results against IGoR. Hypergeometric tests were used in a later analysis to score TCR-TCR, TCR-HLA and TCR-CMV co-occurrence, with a repertoire-size bias correction applied to the TCR pairs. In a later analysis, false discovery rates were estimated by permuting HLA or CMV assignments 20 times. In a later analysis, co-occurring TCRs were grouped using DBSCAN, and TCRdist sequence similarity was added for clustering within HLA-allele-positive subsets. Co-occurrence clustering excluded repertoires with fewer than 30,000 or more than 120,000 public chains, plus five with anomalous nucleotide sharing. TCRdb took over this immuneACCESS table, retaining in-frame rearrangements with V and J assigned. Such tables are incomplete; in checked studies, under half of the missing clones stem from an unresolved V gene, and the remainder is unexplained. V, J and clone size derive from that table, while D and trimming were established from the DNA sequence. The sample contains approximately 140,000 clones, around 76% of them found a single time. In total, the top ten clones hold roughly 1.9% of the sample.

The cohort consisted of 600 to 750 healthy bone marrow donors. At the time of sampling, every cohort member was nominally healthy, though immune exposures that went unrecorded were likely present. The donor tested CMV seronegative, placing the donor among the 300 to 450 seronegative members of the cohort. Each donor provided a peripheral blood sample, and peripheral blood mononuclear cells were used for TCR beta sequencing. The Qiagen DNeasy Blood Extraction Kit was used to extract genomic DNA from the blood cell samples. The rearranged segments are TRBV19 and TRBJ2-3, with TRBD2 perhaps the D gene, on 6 matching bases. The TCR originated in a woman in her forties or fifties in good health and CMV-seronegative. Sequences were obtained from PBMCs. The CDR3 amino acid sequence is: CASNPGGTDTQYF. The nucleotide sequence is given as TGTGCCAGTAATCCGGGGGGCACAGATACGCAGTATTTT.